The rows below give T cell receptor beta chains drawn from one sample of a study of blood T cells in healthy people across ages. A single record per CDR3 protein comes from TCRdb applying MiXCR to the 5' RACE reads. Of some 1.4 million distinct CDR3 sequences detected, approximately 38% appear once; the ten largest clones hold roughly 8.2%. Source material: blood. Receptor source: a woman between 18 and 29 years old in good health. The CDR3 runs from the conserved cysteine through the conserved F or W. Each record gives: clone size, D gene, J gene, V gene, CDR3 DNA, CDR3 protein. A D gene is named only where the DNA matches it firmly. Size values are once, few and many counts, or a class for expanded clones, and some rows have none.

size: few
D: TRBD2
J: TRBJ2-7
V: TRBV20-1
DNA: TGCAGTGCTTCCGGATGGCGGGGGGGCTACGAGCAGTACTTC
CDR3: CSASGWRGGYEQYF

size: .
D: TRBD2
J: TRBJ2-1
V: TRBV12-3/TRBV12-4
DNA: TGTGCCAGCAGCCCCCGACTAGCGGGGTTTAGACGAAATGAGCAGTTCTTC
CDR3: CASSPRLAGFRRNEQFF

size: .
D: TRBD2
J: TRBJ2-1
V: TRBV4-2
DNA: TGTGCCAGCAGCCTCGGACGAGCGGGAGTGAATGAGCAGTTCTTC
CDR3: CASSLGRAGVNEQFF

size: .
D: TRBD2
J: TRBJ2-1
V: TRBV7-9
DNA: TGTGCCAGCAGCTTAGGTTTTGCGGGAGGGCCCCAAATGTACAATGAGCAGTTCTTC
CDR3: CASSLGFAGGPQMYNEQFF

size: .
D: .
J: TRBJ1-2
V: TRBV29-1
DNA: TGCAGCGTTGAAGAGGTTGAGGGGGGGCCCTATGGCTACACCTTC
CDR3: CSVEEVEGGPYGYTF

size: .
D: .
J: TRBJ1-2
V: TRBV29-1
DNA: TGCAGCGCCCGGACAGACTTCTATGGCTACACCTTC
CDR3: CSARTDFYGYTF

size: .
D: TRBD2
J: TRBJ2-3
V: TRBV2
DNA: TGTGCCAGCGGTTCTTCTAGCGGATTAAGCACAGATACGCAGTATTTT
CDR3: CASGSSSGLSTDTQYF

size: few
D: TRBD1
J: TRBJ2-7
V: TRBV11-2
DNA: TGTGCCAGCAGCCCGCAGGGGGTTTCGGGGTACGAGCAGTACTTC
CDR3: CASSPQGVSGYEQYF

size: few
D: TRBD2
J: TRBJ2-1
V: TRBV10-3
DNA: TGTGCCATCAGTCAGCCGGGGGGGCCCTACAATGAGCAGTTCTTC
CDR3: CAISQPGGPYNEQFF

size: .
D: TRBD1
J: TRBJ1-2
V: TRBV3-1
DNA: TGTGCCAGCAGCCCGACAGGGGCCAGGGGTGGCTACACCTTC
CDR3: CASSPTGARGGYTF

size: few
D: .
J: TRBJ2-1
V: TRBV25-1
DNA: TGTGCCAGCAGTGAGCAAAGTCAGGGGAACAATGAGCAGTTCTTC
CDR3: CASSEQSQGNNEQFF

size: .
D: TRBD2
J: TRBJ2-5
V: TRBV28
DNA: TGTGCCAGCAGTTTATCAGCGGGGGGACGTGATGAGCAGTACTTC
CDR3: CASSLSAGGRDEQYF

size: .
D: .
J: TRBJ1-2
V: TRBV4-1
DNA: TGCGCCAGCAGCCACCCAGGAGGCGGCTACACCTTC
CDR3: CASSHPGGGYTF

size: few
D: .
J: TRBJ2-7
V: TRBV29-1
DNA: TGCAGCGTTGGAGGCAGAGTCCACGAGCAGTACTTC
CDR3: CSVGGRVHEQYF

size: .
D: .
J: TRBJ1-1
V: TRBV6-5
DNA: TGTGCCAGCAGTTATGAGGGTTACACTGAAGCTTTCTTT
CDR3: CASSYEGYTEAFF

size: once
D: .
J: TRBJ2-7
V: TRBV3-1
DNA: TGTGCCAGCAGCCCCTCAGACAGAGCCTACGAGCAGTACTTC
CDR3: CASSPSDRAYEQYF

size: .
D: TRBD2
J: TRBJ2-7
V: TRBV4-1
DNA: TGCGCCAGCAGCCAAGATGGTCTAGCGGGAGAGAGGTCCGGCGAGCAGTACTTC
CDR3: CASSQDGLAGERSGEQYF

size: .
D: .
J: TRBJ2-7
V: TRBV29-1
DNA: TGCAGCGGTCTCGGGGCTAATGAGCAGTACTTC
CDR3: CSGLGANEQYF

size: .
D: TRBD1
J: TRBJ2-2
V: TRBV19
DNA: TGTGCCAGTAGGACCGGGACAGGGAACACCGGGGAGCTGTTTTTT
CDR3: CASRTGTGNTGELFF

size: .
D: .
J: TRBJ1-5
V: TRBV20-1
DNA: TGCAGTGCTATCTACAGTAATCAGCCCCAGCATTTT
CDR3: CSAIYSNQPQHF

size: .
D: .
J: TRBJ2-5
V: TRBV7-2
DNA: TGTGCCAGCAGCCCCCCCGGGCTAGCTCGAGAGACCCAGTACTTC
CDR3: CASSPPGLARETQYF

size: .
D: .
J: TRBJ1-1
V: TRBV2
DNA: TGTGCCAGTATTAGACTGCGGAACACTGAAGCTTTCTTT
CDR3: CASIRLRNTEAFF

size: .
D: TRBD1
J: TRBJ1-2
V: TRBV7-9
DNA: TGTGCCAGCAGCGGGACCGTGAGGACAGGGCTCTATGGCTACACCTTC
CDR3: CASSGTVRTGLYGYTF

size: .
D: .
J: TRBJ2-3
V: TRBV14
DNA: TGTGCCAGCAGCCTCACGACGACCACAGATACGCAGTATTTT
CDR3: CASSLTTTTDTQYF

size: .
D: TRBD2
J: TRBJ2-1
V: TRBV3-1
DNA: TGTGCCAGCAGCCAAGTAGCGGGACGGGGTGAGCAGTTCTTC
CDR3: CASSQVAGRGEQFF

size: few
D: .
J: TRBJ2-7
V: TRBV28
DNA: TGTGCCAGCATCTTAGGTGGGGGGGGCCCCTCCTACGAGCAGTACTTC
CDR3: CASILGGGGPSYEQYF

size: .
D: TRBD1
J: TRBJ1-5
V: TRBV4-1
DNA: TGCGCCAGCAGCCAAGCAGGGACAGGGACCCCTCAGCCCCAGCATTTT
CDR3: CASSQAGTGTPQPQHF

size: .
D: TRBD2
J: TRBJ2-4
V: TRBV12-3/TRBV12-4
DNA: TGTGCCAGCAGCTTAGCGACTAGCGGGAGGCGTGAGCAGTACTTC
CDR3: CASSLATSGRREQYF

size: .
D: TRBD1
J: TRBJ1-4
V: TRBV2
DNA: TGTGCCAGCAGGGGGACAGGGGGCCGGGAAAAACTGTTTTTT
CDR3: CASRGTGGREKLFF

size: once
D: TRBD2
J: TRBJ2-7
V: TRBV6-1
DNA: TGTGCCAGCAGTGATGGCGGGGGGGTCTACAATGAGCAGTACTTC
CDR3: CASSDGGGVYNEQYF

size: few
D: TRBD2
J: TRBJ2-3
V: TRBV3-1
DNA: TGTGCCAGCAGCCAAGGACCGGCGGGGGGTTTGGGTACGCAGTATTTT
CDR3: CASSQGPAGGLGTQYF

size: .
D: .
J: TRBJ2-5
V: TRBV3-1
DNA: TGTGCCAGCAGCCAATCGGTCGAGACCCAGTACTTC
CDR3: CASSQSVETQYF

size: few
D: TRBD1
J: TRBJ1-1
V: TRBV20-1
DNA: TGCAGTGCTGATGACAGGGGGGGACCTGAAGCTTTCTTT
CDR3: CSADDRGGPEAFF

size: few
D: .
J: TRBJ2-1
V: TRBV6-5
DNA: TGTGCCAGCCAAAGGGGTCGGGCCTACAATGAGCAGTTCTTC
CDR3: CASQRGRAYNEQFF

size: .
D: .
J: TRBJ2-2
V: TRBV28
DNA: TGTGCCAGCAGTTTATCCCCGGGTAATCCCGGGGAGCTGTTTTTT
CDR3: CASSLSPGNPGELFF

size: once
D: TRBD1
J: TRBJ2-7
V: TRBV27
DNA: TGTGCCAGCAGTTTAATCAGCTCCCCAGGGGACAGCTCCTACGAGCAGTACTTC
CDR3: CASSLISSPGDSSYEQYF

size: once
D: .
J: TRBJ1-1
V: TRBV30
DNA: TGTGCCTGCCAAACCCCAGCGAACACTGAAGCTTTCTTT
CDR3: CACQTPANTEAFF

size: .
D: TRBD1
J: TRBJ2-5
V: TRBV6-1
DNA: TGTGCCAGCAGTGCGACAGGGGGGGAGACCCAGTACTTC
CDR3: CASSATGGETQYF

size: few
D: TRBD1
J: TRBJ1-1
V: TRBV15
DNA: TGTGCCACCAGCAGAGATCCGGGACAGCGAAGCACTGAAGCTTTCTTT
CDR3: CATSRDPGQRSTEAFF

size: .
D: TRBD1
J: TRBJ1-1
V: TRBV7-3
DNA: TGTGCCAGTAAGGCCCAGGGGGCTGACACTGAAGCTTTCTTT
CDR3: CASKAQGADTEAFF